Here is one T cell receptor beta chain with its context. This sample stems from a study of T-cell reconstitution after alpha-beta-depleted transplantation in children. TCRbeta library preparation incorporated unique molecular identifiers. Via MiXCR, TCRdb re-called the PCR reads, giving one row per CDR3 protein. The repertoire holds about 420,000 distinct CDR3 sequences, with roughly a tenth as singletons. The specimen was PBMCs from the stem cell graft donor, collected from the stem cell graft. This TCR was recovered from a human donor who donated a stem cell graft to a child with acute myeloid leukemia.

The CDR3 region has the DNA TGTGCCAGCATCACCACCCAGAGGGGGGGCAATCAGCCCCAGCATTTT. Translating gives CASITTQRGGNQPQHF. J is TRBJ1-5 and V is TRBV28; a possible D gene is TRBD1 (6 bases). Germline V lookup: CDR1 MDHEN, CDR2 SYDVKM. CDR3 size: 16 residues. V dropped 7 bases and J dropped 2 bases, with 18 bases sitting between them. Filled out from reference TRBV28 and TRBJ1-5, the complete variable domain reads DVKVTQSSRYLVKRTGEKVFLECVQDMDHENMFWYRQDPGLGLRLIYFSYDVKMKEKGDIPEGYSVSREKKERFSLILESASTNQTSMYLCASITTQRGGNQPQHFGDGTRLSIL.